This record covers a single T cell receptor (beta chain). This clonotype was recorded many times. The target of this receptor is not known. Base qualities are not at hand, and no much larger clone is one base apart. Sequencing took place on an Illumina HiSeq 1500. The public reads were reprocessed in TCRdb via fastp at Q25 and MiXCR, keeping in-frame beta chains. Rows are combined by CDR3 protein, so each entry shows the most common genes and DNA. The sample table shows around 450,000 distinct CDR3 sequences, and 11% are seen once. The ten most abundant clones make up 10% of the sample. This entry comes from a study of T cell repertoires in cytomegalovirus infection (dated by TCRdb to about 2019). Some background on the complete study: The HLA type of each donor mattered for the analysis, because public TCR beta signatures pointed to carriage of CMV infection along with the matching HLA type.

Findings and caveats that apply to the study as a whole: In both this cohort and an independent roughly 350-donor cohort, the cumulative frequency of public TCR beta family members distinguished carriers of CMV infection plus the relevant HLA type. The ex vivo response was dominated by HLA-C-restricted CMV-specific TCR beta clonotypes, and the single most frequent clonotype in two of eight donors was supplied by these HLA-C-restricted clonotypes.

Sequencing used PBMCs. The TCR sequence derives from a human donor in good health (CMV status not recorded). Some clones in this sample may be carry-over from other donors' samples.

The DNA sequence is given as TGTGCCAGCAGCTTACTCCTGAGCTCCTACGAGCAGTACTTC. This sequence encodes CASSLLLSSYEQYF. Recombination connected TRBV11-2 to TRBJ2-7; the D gene remains uncertain. Spanning cysteine to phenylalanine, the CDR3 consists of 14 amino acids. Of the read, only the CDR3 DNA is kept; its 42 bases are in frame from base 1. V and J lose 2 bases and 0 bases, and a span of 8 bases separates them. Sequences SGHAT (CDR1) and FQNNGV (CDR2) are obtained from the germline V gene. Outside the CDR3, residues come from the reference TRBV11-2 and TRBJ2-7 proteins, so the full variable domain is: EAGVAQSPRYKIIEKRQSVAFWCNPISGHATLYWYQQILGQGPKLLIQFQNNGVVDDSQLPKDRFSAERLKGVDSTLKIQPAKLEDSAVYLCASSLLLSSYEQYFGPGTRLTVT.